This TCR beta chain was retrieved from a study of T cell clones after liver transplantation. Study at large: In this trial, immunosuppression withdrawal was attempted within 2 years of liver transplant. Draws occurred before transplant, before withdrawal, and after complete or failed withdrawal.

The data were produced by immunoSEQ multiplex PCR, yet TCRdb's version contains in-frame clones alone and is incomplete. This sample has 99,000 or so clones, with around four fifths found just once. For this clone: The junction differs from germline at one of its ends, possibly a read error.

Per the germline V gene, CDR1 is GTSNPN and CDR2 is SVGIG (reference sequence). The CDR3 covers 16 residues. The gene calls are TRBV30 and TRBJ1-1; 10 bases are shared with TRBD1. The sequence was collected from a human donor who received a liver transplant. The sequencing here drew on CD4+ T cells from blood, taken before liver transplant. CDR3 in amino acids: CARSVLGQGIHTEAFF. The CDR3, as DNA: TGTGCCCGGAGTGTACTGGGACAGGGGATCCACACTGAAGCTTTCTTT.